What follows are 6 T cell receptor beta chains derived from one specimen sequenced in a study of human T cells and chemical hapten exposure. TCRdb reprocessed the RACE reads via MiXCR and lists one record per CDR3 protein. In the table there are more than 95,000 distinct CDR3 sequences, 9% to 14% of which are singletons. Indicated time point: patch test 1, 2 weeks after DPC sensitization. Treatment meaning: therapeutic diphenylcyclopropenone sensitization with weekly scalp DPC. The sequenced sample was whole blood, obtained in connection with sensitization to the hapten diphenylcyclopropenone (DPC). The source of these receptors is a woman between 45 and 60 years old with alopecia areata. Some clones in this sample may be carry-over from other donors' samples.

The chain combines TRBV10-3 with TRBJ2-7; 9 positions match TRBD1. The length of the CDR3 is 12 residues. V lost 11 bases and J lost 7; bases outside the gene matches: 9. In germline, CDR1 is ENHRY, CDR2 SYGVKD. This CDR3 reads CASEGQGKEQYF. The CDR3 DNA reads as TGTGCCTCAGAGGGACAGGGTAAGGAGCAGTACTTC.

A remark on this clonotype: Being one base from a much bigger clone, this may be a read error. The chain employs TRBV29-1 and TRBJ2-5; D gene ambiguous. CDR1 is SQVTM and CDR2 is ANQGSEA in the germline V gene. The CDR3 runs to 13 residues. V was clipped by 3 bases and J by 1 base, with 9 bases between them. This CDR3 is CSVDALIQETQYF. The CDR3 bases are TGCAGCGTTGACGCGCTAATCCAAGAGACCCAGTACTTC.

The sample holds many counts of this clonotype. The J gene is TRBJ2-1, the V gene TRBV20-1; D is perhaps TRBD2 (6 bases). The germline V gene has CDR1 DFQATT and CDR2 SNEGSKA (reference sequence). The CDR3 extends over 13 amino acids. Trimming shortened V by 5 bases and J by 8 bases, and 16 bases separated the two germline ends. CDR3: CSAAEGRVYEQFF. CDR3 coding DNA: TGCAGTGCTGCGGAGGGCCGTGTTTATGAGCAGTTCTTC.

This chain uses TRBV4-3 with TRBJ2-5, with TRBD1 matching 10 bases. With 4 bases clipped from V and 5 bases from J, the junction kept 7 bases outside the gene matches. This CDR3 has 15 amino acids. Germline CDR1 reads LGHNA; CDR2 reads YSLEER. DNA of the CDR3: TGCGCCAGCAGCCGAGGGACAGGGGTACGGGAGACCCAGTACTTC. Translated, it gives CASSRGTGVRETQYF.

This clonotype showed up just a few times. The V call is TRBV18, the J call TRBJ1-1; 7 nucleotides agree with TRBD1. Germline-derived CDR1 and CDR2 are KGHSH and LQKENI. CDR3 length: 14 amino acids. J lost 1 base, V lost 3 bases, and 2 bases had no gene match. CDR3: CASSPQGENTEAFF. CDR3 coding DNA: TGTGCCAGCTCACCGCAGGGGGAGAACACTGAAGCTTTCTTT.

This clonotype was observed many times. The chain recombines TRBV28 with TRBJ2-1; weak D call: TRBD2 (5 bases). Looked up from germline, CDR1 is MDHEN and CDR2 is SYDVKM. Trimming stripped 6 bases from V and 7 bases from J, with 13 bases between. CDR3 length equals 13 residues. This chain's CDR3 is CASSPESGNEQFF. The CDR3 DNA is TGTGCCAGCAGCCCGGAGAGCGGAAATGAGCAGTTCTTC. Full variable domain (rest looked up from reference TRBV28 and TRBJ2-1): DVKVTQSSRYLVKRTGEKVFLECVQDMDHENMFWYRQDPGLGLRLIYFSYDVKMKEKGDIPEGYSVSREKKERFSLILESASTNQTSMYLCASSPESGNEQFFGPGTRLTVL.